These 26 T cell receptor beta chains came from one sample sequenced in a study of cytomegalovirus exposure and HLA in healthy donors. Researchers ran the PCR with 60 Vbeta and 13 Jbeta primers. The data were produced by immunoSEQ multiplex PCR, yet TCRdb's version contains in-frame clones alone and is incomplete. The sample records around 160,000 clones, 60% to 80% being singletons. Sequenced: PBMCs. These receptors were taken from a man between 18 and 35 years old in good health and CMV-seropositive.

The V call is TRBV28, the J call TRBJ1-1; 7 bases are a match to TRBD1. Trimming cost V 6 bases and J 10 bases; bases outside gene matches: 11. From germline, CDR1 is MDHEN and CDR2 SYDVKM. This CDR3 has 13 amino acids. The CDR3 DNA is TGTGCCAGCAGCTCCCCCACCGACAGGGCAGCTTTCTTT. Translation gives CASSSPTDRAAFF.

The rearrangement uses TRBV14 and TRBJ1-2, with D possibly TRBD1 on 6 matching bases. There are 14 residues in the CDR3. The germline V gene encodes CDR1 SGHDN and CDR2 FVKESK. Trimming took 1 base from V and 10 from J, leaving 16 bases between them. CDR3 residues: CASSQGGRGFDYTF. DNA for the CDR3: TGTGCCAGCAGCCAAGGGGGCAGGGGTTTTGACTACACCTTC.

This sequence joins TRBV11-2 and TRBJ1-2; maybe TRBD1 (5 bases). V dropped 2 bases and J dropped 8 bases, with 15 bases sitting between them. The length of the CDR3 is 14 residues. Germline CDR1 is SGHAT and CDR2 is FQNNGV. The CDR3 protein is CASSLHDRSGGYTF. The CDR3 DNA reads as TGTGCCAGCAGCTTACATGACAGAAGTGGAGGCTACACCTTC.

The rearrangement links TRBV5-1 to TRBJ1-2; D is ambiguous. V lost 4 bases and J 8 bases, leaving 24 bases between the germline ends. Germline lookup yields CDR1 SGHRS and CDR2 YFSETQ. The CDR3 has 16 amino acids. The CDR3 DNA reads as TGCGCCAGCAGCGATGATGACGGGTCTCTTGGGGAGGGCTACACCTTC. Encoded protein: CASSDDDGSLGEGYTF.

V gene TRBV27 combines with J gene TRBJ1-2; TRBD1 aligns across 8 bases. The germline V gene encodes CDR1 MNHEY and CDR2 SMNVEV (reference sequence). V lost 5 bases, J lost 8 bases, and 13 bases stayed unmatched. The CDR3 consists of 15 residues. CDR3 protein: CASSHNADREGGYTF. DNA for the CDR3: TGTGCCAGCAGTCACAATGCGGACAGGGAGGGAGGCTACACCTTC.

The chain is built from TRBV5-1 and TRBJ2-2; D unresolved. Per germline, CDR1 SGHRS and CDR2 YFSETQ. V was cut by 1 base and J by 2 bases, with 9 bases left in between. The CDR3 contains 15 residues. The CDR3 region is CASSLRNYNTGELFF. CDR3 coding DNA: TGCGCCAGCAGCTTGAGAAACTACAACACCGGGGAGCTGTTTTTT.

The J gene is TRBJ2-1, the V gene TRBV19; TRBD2 agrees at 8 bases. The germline V gene has CDR1 LNHDA and CDR2 SQIVND (reference sequence). The CDR3 totals 16 residues. V was clipped by 5 bases and J by 7 bases; unmatched bases: 13. Written as DNA, the CDR3 is TGTGCCAGTAGTGGGGGCCGAGCGGGAGCGAGGAATGAGCAGTTCTTC. Amino acid sequence: CASSGGRAGARNEQFF.

This clone was seen a few times. This chain links TRBV11-2 with TRBJ1-6, with D tentatively TRBD1 (5 bases). CDR1 and CDR2 (germline): SGHAT, FQNNGV. V lost 5 bases and J 6 bases, leaving 11 bases between the germline ends. The length of the CDR3 is 14 residues. The CDR3 nucleotides read TGTGCCAGCAGCCTCCAGACAGTTAATTCACCCCTCCACTTT. This codes for CASSLQTVNSPLHF.

CDR3 DNA sequence: TGTGCCAGCAGCCCCCTTAGCCCCTACGAGCAGTACGTC. This sequence encodes CASSPLSPYEQYV. The rearrangement joins TRBV5-8 to TRBJ2-7, with no clear D. The CDR3 is 13 residues long. V dropped 4 bases and J dropped 2 bases, with 10 bases sitting between them. CDR1 and CDR2 (germline): SGHTS, YDEGEE.

This chain connects TRBV7-8 to TRBJ1-5; D possibly corresponds to TRBD1 (6 bases). The germline V and J ends were trimmed by 11 bases and 3 bases, with 14 bases remaining between them. CDR1 is SGHVS and CDR2 is FQNEAQ in the germline V gene. The CDR3 extends over 13 amino acids. CDR3 nucleotide sequence: TGTGCCGCAGGGGAGGGGTACAATCAGCCCCAGCATTTT. The encoded protein is CAAGEGYNQPQHF.

This chain joins TRBV28 and TRBJ1-1; tentative D call: TRBD1 (6 bases). CDR1 and CDR2 (germline): MDHEN, SYDVKM. The CDR3 consists of 13 residues. Trimming removed 11 bases from V and 0 bases from J, with 13 bases in between. The DNA for the CDR3 is TGTGCCGGAACGGACAGTATGAACACTGAAGCTTTCTTT. It yields the protein CAGTDSMNTEAFF.

The chain has TRBV6-1 and TRBJ1-4; TRBD1 aligns across 10 bases. The length of the CDR3 is 15 residues. The germline CDR1 and CDR2 sequences are MNHNS and SASEGT. With 5 bases clipped from V and 5 bases from J, the junction kept 5 bases outside the gene matches. DNA of the CDR3: TGTGCCAGCAGTACGAGACAGGGGGCGAATGAAAAACTGTTTTTT. Translated: CASSTRQGANEKLFF.

V and J are TRBV5-1 and TRBJ2-2; possible D gene TRBD2, 6 bases. V was trimmed by 1 base and J by 4 bases, leaving 14 bases between them. The CDR3 is made up of 16 amino acids. Germline CDR1 is SGHRS and CDR2 is YFSETQ. The CDR3 sequence is CASSLNLREPTGELFF. DNA for the CDR3: TGCGCCAGCAGCTTGAATTTGCGGGAACCCACCGGGGAGCTGTTTTTT.

DNA of the CDR3: TGTGCCAGCAGTTACAGGACGTACGGGAGAGGAGGGTACACAGATACGCAGTATTTT. It is translated as CASSYRTYGRGGYTDTQYF. This chain links TRBV27 with TRBJ2-3; perhaps TRBD2 as D (6 bases). The CDR3 runs 19 residues. V shed 4 bases and J shed 2 bases, with 25 bases lying between them. Germline V gene lookup returns CDR1 MNHEY and CDR2 SMNVEV (reference sequence).

This clone was observed a handful of times. This rearrangement joins TRBV28 to TRBJ2-7, with 10 bases identical to TRBD1. The CDR3 contains 19 residues. Germline CDR1 reads MDHEN; CDR2 reads SYDVKM. J gave up 2 bases and V 5 bases, and 18 bases lay outside the gene matches. The CDR3 DNA reads TGTGCCAGCAGTACATCATGGCCACTGGGGGACAGGGGTGCCTACGAGCAGTACGTC. Translating it yields CASSTSWPLGDRGAYEQYV.

This clone was seen a few times. V usage is TRBV11-3 and J usage is TRBJ2-2; D might be TRBD1 (6 bases). The CDR3 runs 20 residues. V was clipped by 2 bases and J by 3 bases, with 25 bases between them. Germline V gene lookup returns CDR1 SGHNT and CDR2 YENEEA. The CDR3 protein is CASSLSLGPLQTGYTGELFF. As DNA, the CDR3 is TGTGCCAGCAGCTTATCTTTGGGGCCTCTCCAGACAGGTTACACCGGGGAGCTGTTTTTT.

The genes are TRBV4-1 and TRBJ2-4; the match to TRBD2 covers 14 bases. The V gene's germline CDR1 is MGHRA and CDR2 YSYEKL. The CDR3 has 19 residues. J was trimmed by 8 bases and V by 0 bases; bases with no gene match: 12. The CDR3, as DNA: TGCGCCAGCAGCCAAGAACGAGAGACTAGCGGGAGGGGGACGGACATTCAGTACTTC. It specifies CASSQERETSGRGTDIQYF.

The chain's CDR3 is CASSLGGAQAISGYGYTF. CDR3 sequence (DNA): TGCGCCAGCAGCTTAGGGGGTGCACAGGCCATCTCTGGCTATGGCTACACCTTC. The V gene is TRBV5-1, the J gene TRBJ1-2; perhaps TRBD1 as D (6 bases). CDR3 size: 18 residues. The germline V and J ends were trimmed by 2 bases and 4 bases, with 24 bases remaining between them. In germline, CDR1 is SGHRS, CDR2 YFSETQ.

This chain connects TRBV9 to TRBJ2-3; 9 bases map to TRBD2. With 6 bases clipped from V and 4 bases from J, the junction kept 9 bases outside the gene matches. The length of the CDR3 is 15 residues. Germline values: CDR1 SGDLS, CDR2 YYNGEE. The CDR3 here is CASTSGGGAPDTQYF. DNA of the CDR3: TGTGCCAGCACCTCGGGCGGGGGGGCCCCAGATACGCAGTATTTT. Full variable domain (rest looked up from reference TRBV9 and TRBJ2-3): DSGVTQTPKHLITATGQRVTLRCSPRSGDLSVYWYQQSLDQGLQFLIQYYNGEERAKGNILERFSAQQFPDLHSELNLSSLELGDSALYFCASTSGGGAPDTQYFGPGTRLTVL.

This chain joins TRBV6-1 and TRBJ1-5, with 12 bases lining up with TRBD1. Germline lookup yields CDR1 MNHNS and CDR2 SASEGT. This CDR3 has 17 residues. Losses at the gene ends were 2 bases for V and 4 bases for J; bases not matched to a gene: 6. The CDR3 sequence: CASSELAGQGANQPQHF. In nucleotides, the CDR3 is TGTGCCAGCAGTGAACTGGCGGGACAGGGGGCGAATCAGCCCCAGCATTTT.

A few counts support this clone. V usage is TRBV2 and J usage is TRBJ1-5; 8 bases fit TRBD1. Germline V gives CDR1 SNHLY, CDR2 FYNNEI. The CDR3 has 13 amino acids. The trim removed 8 bases at V and 6 bases at J, leaving 6 bases unmatched. CDR3 residues: CASSRTGTQPQHF. Written as DNA, the CDR3 is TGTGCCAGCTCTAGGACAGGGACTCAGCCCCAGCATTTT.

The V call is TRBV6-1, the J call TRBJ1-1; a weak D match, TRBD1 (5 bases). CDR1 is MNHNS and CDR2 is SASEGT in the germline V gene. The germline V and J ends were trimmed by 2 bases and 3 bases, with 16 bases remaining between them. This CDR3 spans 16 amino acids. The CDR3 region is CASSETGIGGDTEAFF. The CDR3 DNA reads TGTGCCAGCAGTGAAACCGGGATCGGGGGGGACACTGAAGCTTTCTTT.

The chain couples TRBV30 to TRBJ1-4, with 10 bases aligning to TRBD1. The CDR3 is made up of 13 amino acids. V shed 7 bases, J shed 7 bases, and the junction held 6 bases outside the gene matches. Germline-derived CDR1 and CDR2 are GTSNPN and SVGIG (reference sequence). The chain's CDR3 is CASRDRGSEKLFF. As DNA, the CDR3 is TGTGCCTCGCGGGACAGGGGAAGTGAAAAACTGTTTTTT.

V is TRBV15 and J is TRBJ1-5; D is undetermined. The V gene's germline CDR1 is LNHNV and CDR2 YYDKDF (reference sequence). V was cut by 1 base and J by 2 bases, with 15 bases left in between. This CDR3 has 17 residues. CDR3 nucleotides: TGTGCCACCAGCAGAGTCGTGGTGACTGAGGGCAATCAGCCCCAGCATTTT. It is translated as CATSRVVVTEGNQPQHF.

The CDR3 region has the DNA TGTGCCAGCAGCTATTCTCACGAGGGTTACTATGGCTACACCTTC. Translation: CASSYSHEGYYGYTF. The chain joins TRBV7-9 to TRBJ1-2; D uncertain. Germline V gene data show CDR1 as SEHNR and CDR2 as FQNEAQ (reference sequence). The CDR3 is 15 residues long. Deletions cut 4 bases from V and 3 bases from J, with 15 bases between.

This chain joins TRBV21-1 and TRBJ2-1; TRBD2, the table's D call, lacks a check against the DNA. TRBV21-1 is termed a pseudogene. The CDR3 runs 17 residues. The CDR3 here is CASSKATPLREYNEQFF. Here the CDR3 DNA reads TGTGCCAGCAGCAAAGCGACTCCCTTGAGGGAATACAATGAGCAGTTCTTC.